Below, 32 T cell receptor beta chains from the same sample are listed, as sequenced in a study of technical replicates of blood from several donors. TCRdb's table, derived via immunoSEQ multiplex PCR, lists solely in-frame clones and lacks some. The repertoire includes roughly 80,000 clones, more than 85% of them detected once, and 0.35% to 0.5% sits in the top ten. Source material: T cells isolated from PBMCs. Receptors originate from a human donor in good health.

This clone was picked up one time. The chain is built from TRBV28 and TRBJ1-4; the D gene is possibly TRBD1 (6 bases). The V end lost 5 bases, the J end lost 6 bases, and 19 bases lay between the germline ends. Germline-derived CDR1 and CDR2 are MDHEN and SYDVKM. The length of the CDR3 is 16 residues. CDR3 loop: CASSGGGKASYEKLFF. The CDR3 nucleotides read TGTGCCAGCAGTGGGGGGGGCAAGGCTAGTTATGAAAAACTGTTTTTT.

The chain combines TRBV7-9 with TRBJ2-1; TRBD2 aligns across 13 bases. With V trimmed by 1 base and J by 4 bases, 4 bases remained unmatched. This CDR3 has 17 residues. The V gene's germline CDR1 is SEHNR and CDR2 FQNEAQ (reference sequence). CDR3 bases: TGTGCCAGCAGCTTAGGAGGGACTAGCGGGACGTACAATGAGCAGTTCTTC. Residues: CASSLGGTSGTYNEQFF.

The chain uses TRBV18 and TRBJ2-1, with 9 bases fitting TRBD2. With 0 bases clipped from V and 7 bases from J, the junction kept 4 bases outside the gene matches. Germline lookup yields CDR1 KGHSH and CDR2 LQKENI. The CDR3 extends over 15 amino acids. The CDR3 reads CASSPPLAGWNEQFF. The CDR3 coding sequence is TGTGCCAGCTCACCACCACTAGCGGGTTGGAATGAGCAGTTCTTC.

V gene TRBV7-2 combines with J gene TRBJ1-1; D is unclear. This CDR3 has 15 amino acids. Trimming removed 4 bases at V and 12 bases at J, with 24 bases between. CDR1 is SGHTA and CDR2 is FQGNSA in the germline V gene. This CDR3 reads CASSYDPMGIERTFF. CDR3 nucleotide sequence: TGTGCCAGCAGCTACGACCCAATGGGGATCGAGCGGACTTTCTTT.

The rearrangement links TRBV9 to TRBJ2-3; 7 positions agree with TRBD1. The trim removed 4 bases at V and 2 bases at J, leaving 7 bases unmatched. The germline CDR1 and CDR2 sequences are SGDLS and YYNGEE. This CDR3 spans 15 amino acids. This CDR3 reads CASSMAGGFTDTQYF. CDR3 DNA sequence: TGTGCCAGCAGCATGGCAGGGGGATTCACAGATACGCAGTATTTT.

The CDR3 spells CASSQDSAQTSGSGTGELFF. CDR3 nucleotides: TGCGCCAGCAGCCAAGATTCCGCGCAAACTAGCGGGAGTGGCACCGGGGAGCTGTTTTTT. This chain links TRBV4-1 with TRBJ2-2; the match to TRBD2 covers 11 bases. Germline values: CDR1 MGHRA, CDR2 YSYEKL. The CDR3 contains 20 residues. V lost 0 bases to trimming and J lost 4 bases; unmatched junction nucleotides: 13.

The chain employs TRBV7-9 and TRBJ2-3; weak D call: TRBD2 (5 bases). The CDR3 runs 12 residues. Germline values: CDR1 SEHNR, CDR2 FQNEAQ (reference sequence). Trimming took 6 bases from V and 4 from J, leaving 8 bases between them. The CDR3 nucleotides read TGTGCCAGCAGGCCCGGGGCAGATACGCAGTATTTT. Translating gives CASRPGADTQYF. The whole variable domain, filled in from reference TRBV7-9 and TRBJ2-3, reads DTGVSQNPRHKITKRGQNVTFRCDPISEHNRLYWYRQTLGQGPEFLTYFQNEAQLEKSRLLSDRFSAERPKGSFSTLEIQRTEQGDSAMYLCASRPGADTQYFGPGTRLTVL.

The chain employs TRBV6-6 and TRBJ2-7, with TRBD1 matching over 7 bases. The junction had 2 bases not matched to a gene; V was cut back by 6 bases and J by 0 bases. Germline V gene lookup returns CDR1 MNHNY and CDR2 SVGAGI (reference sequence). The CDR3 spans 13 residues. The CDR3 sequence: CASSWDSSYEQYF. For the CDR3, the DNA is TGTGCCAGCAGCTGGGACAGCTCCTACGAGCAGTACTTC.

The chain has TRBV9 and TRBJ2-2; TRBD2 agrees at 9 bases. CDR1 is SGDLS and CDR2 is YYNGEE in the germline V gene. V trimming: 3 bases; J trimming: 7 bases; junction bases outside the gene matches: 7. There are 15 residues in the CDR3. This CDR3 is CASSALAGKFGELFF. For the CDR3, the DNA is TGTGCCAGCAGCGCCCTAGCGGGAAAGTTCGGGGAGCTGTTTTTT. The complete variable domain, with remaining parts taken from reference TRBV9 and TRBJ2-2, reads DSGVTQTPKHLITATGQRVTLRCSPRSGDLSVYWYQQSLDQGLQFLIQYYNGEERAKGNILERFSAQQFPDLHSELNLSSLELGDSALYFCASSALAGKFGELFFGEGSRLTVL.

The rearrangement joins TRBV18 to TRBJ1-5; 7 positions agree with TRBD1. J was trimmed by 4 bases and V by 0 bases; bases with no gene match: 6. Per the germline V gene, CDR1 is KGHSH and CDR2 is LQKENI. This CDR3 comprises 16 residues. CDR3: CASSPPRGQSNQPQHF. The DNA for the CDR3 is TGTGCCAGCTCACCACCAAGGGGACAGTCTAATCAGCCCCAGCATTTT.

The V call is TRBV10-3, the J call TRBJ2-6; TRBD1 matches at 10 bases. CDR1 is ENHRY and CDR2 is SYGVKD in the germline V gene. V was clipped by 3 bases and J by 4 bases; unmatched bases: 9. The CDR3 covers 18 residues. DNA of the CDR3: TGTGCCATCAGTGATTTCGGGACAGGGGCTTCCGGGGCCAACGTCCTGACTTTC. Amino acids: CAISDFGTGASGANVLTF.

The rearrangement uses TRBV6-5 and TRBJ1-5; D gene uncertain. This CDR3 is built from 13 residues. Germline-derived CDR1 and CDR2 are MNHEY and SVGAGI. V lost 6 bases and J 3 bases, leaving 9 bases between the germline ends. As DNA, the CDR3 is TGTGCCAGCAGCTCAGGTGCCAATCAGCCCCAGCATTTT. Protein product: CASSSGANQPQHF.

The rearrangement uses TRBV18 and TRBJ2-3, with TRBD1 matching over 8 bases. Germline loops: CDR1 KGHSH, CDR2 LQKENI. This CDR3 is 14 amino acids long. Germline trimming cut 2 bases from V and 6 bases from J; bases unmatched to any gene: 4. The CDR3 DNA follows: TGTGCCAGCTCACCAACAGGGGGGCAGGATACGCAGTATTTT. Its protein is CASSPTGGQDTQYF.

This chain joins TRBV25-1 and TRBJ1-1; no firm D call. Germline V lookup: CDR1 MGHDK, CDR2 SYGVNS. The CDR3 has 14 residues. The ends were cut back, 7 bases at V and 6 bases at J, with 18 bases in the middle. Here the CDR3 reads CASKPRGEYPEAFF. CDR3 in DNA: TGTGCCAGCAAGCCTCGGGGAGAATACCCTGAAGCTTTCTTT.

The V call is TRBV7-9, the J call TRBJ1-2, with D perhaps matching TRBD1 (5 bases). Germline V gene lookup returns CDR1 SEHNR and CDR2 FQNEAQ (reference sequence). This CDR3 has 13 amino acids. Trimming took 5 bases from V and 7 from J, leaving 14 bases between them. In DNA form, the CDR3 reads TGTGCCAGCAGCGAGGCAGGGTCTCGTGGCTACACCTTC. Translation gives CASSEAGSRGYTF.

The chain combines TRBV29-1 with TRBJ2-3, with 8 bases matching TRBD1. This CDR3 has 15 residues. The ends lost 2 bases at V and 4 bases at J; junction bases unmatched: 8. Germline V gene data show CDR1 as SQVTM and CDR2 as ANQGSEA. The chain's CDR3 is CSVELDREIPDTQYF. The CDR3 DNA reads as TGCAGCGTTGAATTGGACAGGGAAATCCCAGATACGCAGTATTTT.

CDR3 residues: CAIAGTGETQYF. The CDR3 DNA sequence: TGTGCCATCGCCGGGACAGGCGAGACCCAGTACTTC. V gene TRBV10-3 combines with J gene TRBJ2-5; the match to TRBD1 covers 8 bases. With V trimmed by 8 bases and J by 5 bases, 4 bases remained unmatched. Germline CDR1 ENHRY, CDR2 SYGVKD. This CDR3 region has 12 residues.

The CDR3 loop reads CASSGSGTSGLWQYF. The CDR3 coding sequence is TGTGCCAGCAGTGGATCCGGGACTAGCGGTTTATGGCAGTACTTC. The rearrangement uses TRBV2 and TRBJ2-7; 11 nucleotides line up with TRBD2. CDR1 is SNHLY and CDR2 is FYNNEI in the germline V gene. This CDR3 contains 15 residues. V was pared by 4 bases and J by 9 bases, with 11 bases of the junction left unmatched.

The rearrangement links TRBV9 to TRBJ2-5, with D unresolved. CDR1 is SGDLS and CDR2 is YYNGEE in the germline V gene. The CDR3 spans 15 residues. V was clipped by 1 base and J by 0 bases, with 10 bases between them. CDR3 bases: TGTGCCAGCAGCGTATCGGGTTTGTACCAAGAGACCCAGTACTTC. Its protein product is CASSVSGLYQETQYF.

This chain uses TRBV27 with TRBJ2-1; 8 nucleotides align to TRBD1. V gave up 3 bases and J gave up 7 bases; unmatched junction bases: 8. This CDR3 is built from 15 residues. Germline loops: CDR1 MNHEY, CDR2 SMNVEV (reference sequence). The CDR3 DNA reads as TGTGCCAGCAGTTTTTCCCCCCAGGGGGCAAATGAGCAGTTCTTC. The encoded protein is CASSFSPQGANEQFF.

This sequence joins TRBV6-5 and TRBJ2-4, with D perhaps TRBD1 (6 bases). With 2 bases removed from V and 1 base from J, the gap between germline ends came to 9 bases. Germline CDR1 MNHEY, CDR2 SVGAGI. The CDR3 has 15 amino acids. CDR3 sequence (DNA): TGTGCCAGCAGTTACGCAGGGGTGGCCAAAAACATTCAGTACTTC. This encodes CASSYAGVAKNIQYF.

This clone was seen only once. V and J are TRBV30 and TRBJ1-1, with TRBD1 matching over 9 bases. This CDR3 comprises 18 residues. Germline trimming cut 6 bases from V and 0 bases from J; bases unmatched to any gene: 17. Germline CDR1 and CDR2: GTSNPN and SVGIG (reference sequence). In nucleotides, the CDR3 is TGTGCCTGCCTTTTGGGGTGGACAGGGGCGGACATGAACACTGAAGCTTTCTTT. Translated: CACLLGWTGADMNTEAFF.

The rearrangement uses TRBV15 and TRBJ2-7; TRBD2 might be the D (6 bases). The CDR3 runs to 18 residues. V dropped 3 bases and J dropped 0 bases, with 21 bases sitting between them. Germline values: CDR1 LNHNV, CDR2 YYDKDF (reference sequence). CDR3 in DNA: TGTGCCACCAGCAGCGGACCTTCGGAAGGACTAAGCTCCTACGAGCAGTACTTC. Amino acid sequence: CATSSGPSEGLSSYEQYF.

The chain links TRBV30 to TRBJ1-6; 7 bases map to TRBD1. CDR3 size: 11 residues. The germline gives CDR1 GTSNPN, CDR2 SVGIG (reference sequence). The trim removed 2 bases at V and 16 bases at J, leaving 5 bases unmatched. For the CDR3, the DNA is TGTGCCTGGAGTTTTCCGGGACAGCTCCACTTT. Encoded protein: CAWSFPGQLHF. Based on the CDR3 plus reference TRBV30 and TRBJ1-6, the full variable domain is SQTIHQWPATLVQPVGSPLSLECTVEGTSNPNLYWYRQAAGRGLQLLFYSVGIGQISSEVPQNLSASRPQDRQFILSSKKLLLSDSGFYLCAWSFPGQLHFGNGTRLTVT.

This sequence joins TRBV7-9 and TRBJ2-7; D not resolved. The ends were cut back, 3 bases at V and 4 bases at J, with 10 bases in the middle. This CDR3 contains 13 residues. Germline V gene lookup returns CDR1 SEHNR and CDR2 FQNEAQ (reference sequence). This CDR3 is CASSFLSQYEQYF. The CDR3 DNA reads TGTGCCAGCAGCTTTCTTAGCCAGTACGAGCAGTACTTC. Full variable domain (remainder filled in from reference TRBV7-9 and TRBJ2-7): DTGVSQNPRHKITKRGQNVTFRCDPISEHNRLYWYRQTLGQGPEFLTYFQNEAQLEKSRLLSDRFSAERPKGSFSTLEIQRTEQGDSAMYLCASSFLSQYEQYFGPGTRLTVT.

This chain links TRBV15 with TRBJ1-2; D might be TRBD1 (5 bases). Germline lookup yields CDR1 LNHNV and CDR2 YYDKDF (reference sequence). CDR3 length: 14 residues. Trimming cost V 1 base and J 4 bases, with 10 bases left between them. CDR3 sequence (DNA): TGTGCCACCAGCAGAGGGGCGGGGGGCTATGGCTACACCTTC. Protein product: CATSRGAGGYGYTF. The full variable domain, with the rest looked up from reference TRBV15 and TRBJ1-2, is DAMVIQNPRYQVTQFGKPVTLSCSQTLNHNVMYWYQQKSSQAPKLLFHYYDKDFNNEADTPDNFQSRRPNTSFCFLDIRSPGLGDTAMYLCATSRGAGGYGYTFGSGTRLTVV.

The rearrangement uses TRBV15 and TRBJ2-2; TRBD1 aligns across 7 bases. The CDR3 is 19 amino acids. The V gene's germline CDR1 is LNHNV and CDR2 YYDKDF (reference sequence). The V gene end was trimmed by 5 bases and the J gene end by 0 bases; junction bases not matched to a gene: 15. CDR3 sequence: CATSALKGAKFANTGELFF. The CDR3 region has the DNA TGTGCCACCAGCGCCCTTAAGGGGGCAAAGTTCGCGAACACCGGGGAGCTGTTTTTT.

The gene calls are TRBV7-9 and TRBJ1-4, with D perhaps TRBD1 (6 bases). The CDR3 covers 13 residues. V shed 8 bases and J shed 12 bases, with 19 bases lying between them. Looked up from germline, CDR1 is SEHNR and CDR2 is FQNEAQ (reference sequence). CDR3: CASQGHSVDQLFF. DNA for the CDR3: TGTGCCAGCCAGGGACACTCAGTAGATCAACTGTTTTTT.

The sample holds one count of this clone. The V and J genes are TRBV5-1 and TRBJ2-1, with 13 positions matching TRBD2. V shed 0 bases, J shed 10 bases, and the junction held 13 bases outside the gene matches. Germline V gene sequence: CDR1 SGHRS, CDR2 YFSETQ. CDR3 length: 18 residues. The CDR3 region is CASSLGGGGLAGSSEQFF. CDR3 coding DNA: TGCGCCAGCAGCTTGGGTGGGGGGGGACTAGCGGGAAGTTCGGAGCAGTTCTTC.

Only one count was recorded for this clone. V usage is TRBV7-7 and J usage is TRBJ2-2; a possible D gene is TRBD1 (6 bases). From germline, CDR1 is SSHAT and CDR2 FNYEAQ (reference sequence). The CDR3 contains 13 residues. DNA of the CDR3: TGTGCTATCCAACAGGGTATCACCGGGGAGCTGTTTTTT. Translated: CAIQQGITGELFF. Looking up the rest from reference TRBV7-7 and TRBJ2-2 gives the full variable domain: GAGVSQSPRYKVTKRGQDVTLRCDPISSHATLYWYQQALGQGPEFLTYFNYEAQPDKSGLPSDRFSAERPEGSISTLTIQRTEQRDSAMYRCAIQQGITGELFFGEGSRLTVL.

The V and J genes are TRBV11-2 and TRBJ2-7; D perhaps matches TRBD1 (5 bases). Germline V CDR1 and CDR2: SGHAT, FQNNGV. The CDR3 sequence is 14 residues long. V lost 2 bases, J lost 5 bases, and 13 bases lay in between. In nucleotides, the CDR3 is TGTGCCAGCAGCTTAAACCGACAGTTTCACGAGCAGTACTTC. As protein: CASSLNRQFHEQYF.

The genes are TRBV5-4 and TRBJ2-1; 8 bases are shared with TRBD2. Germline-derived CDR1 and CDR2 are SGHNT and YYREEE (reference sequence). After removal of 5 bases from V and 0 bases from J, the junction contained 4 bases not matched to a gene. The CDR3 sequence is 15 residues long. CDR3 loop: CASSRSGSSYNEQFF. In nucleotides, the CDR3 is TGTGCCAGCAGTCGGAGCGGGAGCTCCTACAATGAGCAGTTCTTC. The variable domain in full, with the rest retrieved from reference TRBV5-4 and TRBJ2-1, is ETGVTQSPTHLIKTRGQQVTLRCSSQSGHNTVSWYQQALGQGPQFIFQYYREEENGRGNFPPRFSGLQFPNYSSELNVNALELDDSALYLCASSRSGSSYNEQFFGPGTRLTVL.